The 23 T cell receptor beta chains given below trace back to one sample, sequenced in a study of neurological immune-mediated disorders. Each CDR3 protein is one row after TCRdb ran MiXCR on the 5' RACE reads. The table records roughly 60,000 distinct CDR3 sequences, 3% to 4% of them present only once. Material: CD4+ T cells from blood. The receptors derive from a middle-aged woman with multiple sclerosis.

This clonotype was detected ten times or more. CDR3 loop: CASNLPPYYGYTF. Written as DNA, the CDR3 is TGTGCCAGCAACTTGCCACCCTACTATGGCTACACCTTC. The genes are TRBV9 and TRBJ1-2; D ambiguous. Germline V CDR1 and CDR2: SGDLS, YYNGEE. V lost 6 bases to trimming and J lost 3 bases, with 12 bases between them. This CDR3 comprises 13 residues.

The V and J genes are TRBV7-2 and TRBJ1-4; weak D call: TRBD1 (6 bases). Germline lookup yields CDR1 SGHTA and CDR2 FQGNSA. Trimming pared 4 bases from V and 10 bases from J, leaving 19 bases between. The CDR3 spans 15 residues. The CDR3 region has the DNA TGTGCCAGCAGCTCCGGTCGGGCAGGGGCGAGAAAACTGTTTTTT. It translates to CASSSGRAGARKLFF.

The sample holds many counts of this clonotype. The genes are TRBV5-1 and TRBJ2-2, with 8 bases aligning to TRBD1. This CDR3 is built from 17 residues. Germline V gene sequence: CDR1 SGHRS, CDR2 YFSETQ. Trimming at V came to 4 bases and at J to 4 bases, leaving 12 bases not matched to a gene. The CDR3 coding sequence is TGCGCCAGCAGCCACCGGGCAGGGGGCGCGAGCACCGGGGAGCTGTTTTTT. Translation: CASSHRAGGASTGELFF. Full variable domain (missing parts from reference TRBV5-1 and TRBJ2-2): KAGVTQTPRYLIKTRGQQVTLSCSPISGHRSVSWYQQTPGQGLQFLFEYFSETQRNKGNFPGRFSGRQFSNSRSEMNVSTLELGDSALYLCASSHRAGGASTGELFFGEGSRLTVL.

This clonotype was seen ten or more times. This chain links TRBV6-2 or TRBV6-3 with TRBJ1-2, with TRBD1 matching over 8 bases. V shed 6 bases, J shed 8 bases, and the junction held 17 bases outside the gene matches. The CDR3 runs to 16 residues. The germline gives CDR1 MNHEY, CDR2 SVGEGT. CDR3 region: CASSPRTGQKGAGYTF. In nucleotides, the CDR3 is TGTGCCAGCAGCCCCCGGACAGGGCAAAAGGGGGCGGGCTACACCTTC.

In this sample, this clonotype turned up many times. This sequence joins TRBV9 and TRBJ2-6; tentative D call: TRBD1 (5 bases). Germline V gives CDR1 SGDLS, CDR2 YYNGEE. The CDR3 is 16 residues long. Trimming removed 7 bases at V and 4 bases at J, with 18 bases between. The CDR3 nucleotides read TGTGCCAGCGGGGCAGGGCAGGGCGCAGGGGCCAACGTCCTGACTTTC. Translation gives CASGAGQGAGANVLTF. Based on the CDR3 plus reference TRBV9 and TRBJ2-6, the full variable domain is DSGVTQTPKHLITATGQRVTLRCSPRSGDLSVYWYQQSLDQGLQFLIQYYNGEERAKGNILERFSAQQFPDLHSELNLSSLELGDSALYFCASGAGQGAGANVLTFGAGSRLTVL.

The sample holds many counts of this clonotype. This chain uses TRBV25-1 with TRBJ2-3, with no clear D. This CDR3 comprises 11 residues. Trimming removed 8 bases at V and 5 bases at J, with 8 bases between. In germline, CDR1 is MGHDK, CDR2 SYGVNS. The DNA of the CDR3 is TGTGCCAGCTCCTCGGGAGATACGCAGTATTTT. Its protein is CASSSGDTQYF.

The table lists this clonotype with many counts. The chain uses TRBV5-1 and TRBJ1-4; TRBD1 aligns across 7 bases. The CDR3 runs 15 residues. CDR1 is SGHRS and CDR2 is YFSETQ in the germline V gene. V shed 4 bases and J 5 bases; nucleotides not matched to a gene: 8. The CDR3 sequence is CASSPMTGQNEKLFF. For the CDR3, the DNA is TGCGCCAGCAGCCCGATGACAGGGCAAAATGAAAAACTGTTTTTT.

The chain is built from TRBV18 and TRBJ2-5, with 9 bases fitting TRBD2. V shed 6 bases and J 0 bases; nucleotides not matched to a gene: 2. Germline CDR1 and CDR2: KGHSH and LQKENI. The CDR3 contains 14 residues. CDR3 amino acids: CASSRLADQETQYF. Here the CDR3 DNA reads TGTGCCAGCTCTCGACTAGCGGACCAAGAGACCCAGTACTTC.

This clonotype occurred many times. The genes are TRBV5-6 and TRBJ1-5, with D uncertain. The CDR3 length is 12 residues. Trimming removed 5 bases at V and 8 bases at J, with 11 bases between. Germline CDR1 is SGHDT and CDR2 is YYEEEE. Here the CDR3 reads CASRDIQEPQHF. The CDR3 DNA sequence: TGTGCCAGCAGAGACATTCAGGAGCCCCAGCATTTT.

This clonotype was seen ten or more times. The chain carries TRBV6-1 and TRBJ2-2; possibly TRBD1 for D (5 bases). Trimming cost V 2 bases and J 7 bases, with 5 bases left between them. Germline values: CDR1 MNHNS, CDR2 SASEGT. CDR3 length: 12 residues. The CDR3 coding sequence is TGTGCCAGCAGTGAACAGGGCGGGGAGCTGTTTTTT. This codes for CASSEQGGELFF.

At least ten counts were recorded for this clonotype. The chain couples TRBV12-3 or TRBV12-4 to TRBJ1-5; D is ambiguous. Trimming removed 0 bases from V and 0 bases from J, with 6 bases in between. The CDR3 covers 15 residues. CDR3 DNA: TGTGCCAGCAGTTTAGCTCCTTATAGCAATCAGCCCCAGCATTTT. It is translated as CASSLAPYSNQPQHF.

This clonotype was found many times. This rearrangement joins TRBV7-8 to TRBJ1-4; D might be TRBD1 (6 bases). Between the trimmed V and J ends, which lost 3 bases and 8 bases, there was a span of 19 bases. Per germline, CDR1 SGHVS and CDR2 FQNEAQ. This CDR3 region has 16 residues. DNA for the CDR3: TGTGCCAGCAGCTTTTTGAGTCAGGGGTCTTGGGAAAAACTGTTTTTT. Translating gives CASSFLSQGSWEKLFF. The variable domain in full, with the rest retrieved from reference TRBV7-8 and TRBJ1-4, is GAGVSQSPRYKVAKRGQDVALRCDPISGHVSLFWYQQALGQGPEFLTYFQNEAQLDKSGLPSDRFFAERPEGSVSTLKIQRTQQEDSAVYLCASSFLSQGSWEKLFFGSGTQLSVL.

This clonotype was seen at least ten times. CDR3 DNA sequence: TGTGCCAGCTCAGGGGGCAGTGGCAATCAGCCCCAGCATTTT. Its translation is CASSGGSGNQPQHF. V gene TRBV12-3 or TRBV12-4 combines with J gene TRBJ1-5, with 8 bases matching TRBD1. This CDR3 has 14 amino acids. V was pared by 8 bases and J by 2 bases, with 5 bases of the junction left unmatched.

Many counts were recorded for this clonotype. CDR3 DNA sequence: TGCGCCAGCAGTAGTACAGGGGGCGTTCGGAACACTGAAGCTTTCTTT. Translation: CASSSTGGVRNTEAFF. The rearrangement joins TRBV4-1 to TRBJ1-1, with 9 bases fitting TRBD1. Germline values: CDR1 MGHRA, CDR2 YSYEKL. V was pared by 6 bases and J by 1 base, with 9 bases of the junction left unmatched. The CDR3 loop spans 16 amino acids.

This clonotype was seen at least ten times. V gene TRBV14 combines with J gene TRBJ2-4; 7 bases are shared with TRBD1. The CDR3 is made up of 15 amino acids. In germline, CDR1 is SGHDN, CDR2 FVKESK. V shed 6 bases, J shed 14 bases, and the junction held 19 bases outside the gene matches. CDR3: CASSRRTGTAKLEYF. Written as DNA, the CDR3 is TGTGCCAGCAGTCGACGGACCGGGACAGCGAAATTGGAGTACTTC.

This clonotype was detected many times. The V gene is TRBV5-1, the J gene TRBJ1-1; D remains ambiguous. There are 14 residues in the CDR3. V was pared by 4 bases and J by 3 bases, with 13 bases between. Germline-derived CDR1 and CDR2 are SGHRS and YFSETQ. The CDR3 region has the DNA TGCGCCAGCAGCCCCGATGGGGTATACACTGAAGCTTTCTTT. It yields the protein CASSPDGVYTEAFF.

This clonotype was counted many times. The chain combines TRBV24-1 with TRBJ1-1; D unresolved. This CDR3 has 13 residues. Germline V gene sequence: CDR1 KGHDR, CDR2 SFDVKD. The germline V and J ends were trimmed by 4 bases and 1 base, with 6 bases remaining between them. The CDR3 coding sequence is TGTGCCACCAGTGAACCCGGGAACACTGAAGCTTTCTTT. It specifies CATSEPGNTEAFF.

This clonotype showed up many times. CDR3 coding DNA: TGTGCCACCAGTCCAGGGAGCGATCAGCCCCAGCATTTT. Translation: CATSPGSDQPQHF. This chain joins TRBV24-1 and TRBJ1-5; D perhaps matches TRBD1 (5 bases). Between the trimmed V and J ends, which lost 6 bases and 5 bases, there was a span of 10 bases. Looked up from germline, CDR1 is KGHDR and CDR2 is SFDVKD. This CDR3 comprises 13 residues.

The sample holds many counts of this clonotype. The chain links TRBV3-1 to TRBJ1-2; D is ambiguous. V lost 2 bases, J lost 5 bases, and 9 bases lay in between. Germline V gives CDR1 LGHDT, CDR2 YNNKEL (reference sequence). This CDR3 is built from 13 residues. The CDR3 coding sequence is TGTGCCAGCAGCCAATTTTGGATGTATGGCTACACCTTC. Translated, it gives CASSQFWMYGYTF.

This chain links TRBV19 with TRBJ1-1, with TRBD1 as a possible D gene (6 bases). With 6 bases removed from V and 7 bases from J, the gap between germline ends came to 12 bases. The CDR3 length is 12 residues. Per the germline V gene, CDR1 is LNHDA and CDR2 is SQIVND (reference sequence). CDR3 loop: CASRDSILEAFF. DNA for the CDR3: TGTGCCAGTAGGGACAGTATCCTTGAAGCTTTCTTT.

This clonotype was seen many times. V is TRBV4-1 and J is TRBJ2-1; 8 bases map to TRBD1. Germline V lookup: CDR1 MGHRA, CDR2 YSYEKL. The CDR3 totals 19 residues. Losses at the gene ends were 0 bases for V and 6 bases for J; bases not matched to a gene: 16. The CDR3 sequence is CASSQESWAVDRVVNEQFF. DNA of the CDR3: TGCGCCAGCAGCCAAGAAAGCTGGGCCGTGGACAGGGTGGTCAATGAGCAGTTCTTC.

This clonotype was counted at least ten times. The chain joins TRBV14 to TRBJ2-3, with D maybe TRBD1 (6 bases). The germline CDR1 and CDR2 sequences are SGHDN and FVKESK. The V gene lost 4 bases and the J gene lost 2 bases, with 13 bases spanning the gap. This CDR3 contains 15 residues. The CDR3 DNA follows: TGTGCCAGCAGCCGGGGGACACTTTCCACAGATACGCAGTATTTT. Translation gives CASSRGTLSTDTQYF. The variable domain in full, with the rest retrieved from reference TRBV14 and TRBJ2-3, is EAGVTQFPSHSVIEKGQTVTLRCDPISGHDNLYWYRRVMGKEIKFLLHFVKESKQDESGMPNNRFLAERTGGTYSTLKVQPAELEDSGVYFCASSRGTLSTDTQYFGPGTRLTVL.

This clonotype was observed many times. The chain combines TRBV27 with TRBJ2-3; no clear D. The CDR3 extends over 14 amino acids. Germline lookup yields CDR1 MNHEY and CDR2 SMNVEV (reference sequence). V lost 4 bases to trimming and J lost 8 bases, with 16 bases between them. CDR3: CASSSPFGSGTQYF. The CDR3 nucleotides read TGTGCCAGCAGTTCCCCCTTTGGTTCGGGTACGCAGTATTTT.